Following are 11 T cell receptor beta chains from one sample sequenced in a study of radiotherapy plus CTLA-4 blockade in lung cancer. Some clones are missing from TCRdb's copy, which holds only in-frame ones; the method was immunoSEQ multiplex PCR. The sample holds 48,000 or so clones, about 83% seen once. Sample: peripheral blood, taken from a patient treated with radiotherapy plus ipilimumab. Source of these receptors: a human donor with non-small cell lung cancer whose response to radiotherapy plus ipilimumab could not be evaluated.

This chain links TRBV11-2 with TRBJ1-2; tentative D call: TRBD1 (5 bases). Germline loops: CDR1 SGHAT, CDR2 FQNNGV. V was cut by 4 bases and J by 5 bases, with 20 bases left in between. CDR3 length: 16 residues. In DNA form, the CDR3 reads TGTGCCAGCAGCTACCCCTTCAGGGACTCAAGTTATGGCTACACCTTC. Its protein product is CASSYPFRDSSYGYTF.

This clone was counted between two and nine times. The gene calls are TRBV7-2 and TRBJ1-1; D is unresolved. The germline V and J ends were trimmed by 6 bases and 4 bases, with 12 bases remaining between them. The V gene's germline CDR1 is SGHTA and CDR2 FQGNSA. The CDR3 spans 13 residues. CDR3 sequence: CASRVQAGTEAFF. In nucleotides, the CDR3 is TGTGCCAGCAGAGTCCAGGCGGGCACTGAAGCTTTCTTT.

This clone was seen just once. V and J are TRBV30 and TRBJ2-2; D perhaps matches TRBD2 (6 bases). In germline, CDR1 is GTSNPN, CDR2 SVGIG (reference sequence). This CDR3 is 16 amino acids long. Trimming pared 4 bases from V and 1 base from J, leaving 16 bases between. The CDR3 nucleotides are TGTGCCTGGACGCGGGGACGGCTAGGGAACACCGGGGAGCTGTTTTTT. This encodes CAWTRGRLGNTGELFF.

The J gene is TRBJ1-1, the V gene TRBV5-1, with 8 bases fitting TRBD1. The germline V gene has CDR1 SGHRS and CDR2 YFSETQ. J was trimmed by 1 base and V by 2 bases; bases with no gene match: 10. The CDR3 contains 17 residues. CDR3 amino acids: CASSFSTGVERNTEAFF. The CDR3 DNA reads TGCGCCAGCAGCTTCTCGACAGGGGTGGAGAGGAACACTGAAGCTTTCTTT.

This chain links TRBV20-1 with TRBJ1-5; D is unclear. Germline values: CDR1 DFQATT, CDR2 SNEGSKA (reference sequence). This CDR3 region has 11 residues. The germline V and J ends were trimmed by 5 bases and 4 bases, with 6 bases remaining between them. CDR3 loop: CSAAQNQPQHF. The DNA for the CDR3 is TGCAGTGCTGCCCAGAATCAGCCCCAGCATTTT.

The rearrangement joins TRBV19 to TRBJ2-7, with D perhaps TRBD2 (6 bases). The CDR3 spans 16 residues. Per germline, CDR1 LNHDA and CDR2 SQIVND (reference sequence). Deletions cut 4 bases from V and 0 bases from J, with 16 bases between. CDR3 loop: CASSKGMAGPSYEQYF. Here the CDR3 DNA reads TGTGCCAGTAGTAAGGGAATGGCGGGGCCCTCCTACGAGCAGTACTTC.

The chain links TRBV6-5 to TRBJ2-3; tentatively, D is TRBD2 (6 bases). This CDR3 contains 15 residues. V gave up 2 bases and J gave up 2 bases, with 11 bases separating them. Germline CDR1 and CDR2: MNHEY and SVGAGI. This CDR3 is CASSYGREYTDTQYF. CDR3 in DNA: TGTGCCAGCAGTTACGGACGGGAGTACACAGATACGCAGTATTTT.

This chain joins TRBV27 and TRBJ1-2; TRBD1 agrees at 11 bases. The CDR3 runs to 16 residues. Losses at the gene ends were 5 bases for V and 8 bases for J; bases not matched to a gene: 13. Germline V gives CDR1 MNHEY, CDR2 SMNVEV (reference sequence). CDR3 bases: TGTGCCAGCAGTACACACTGGACAGGGGGCGAAAGGGGCTACACCTTC. Amino acid sequence: CASSTHWTGGERGYTF.

The chain has TRBV28 and TRBJ2-7, with TRBD2 matching 11 bases. The CDR3 extends over 14 amino acids. Germline-derived CDR1 and CDR2 are MDHEN and SYDVKM. J was trimmed by 4 bases and V by 5 bases; bases with no gene match: 4. CDR3 loop: CASSLGLAGYEQYF. In DNA form, the CDR3 reads TGTGCCAGCAGTCTCGGACTAGCGGGTTACGAGCAGTACTTC.

The V gene is TRBV28, the J gene TRBJ2-1; TRBD2 aligns across 12 bases. Germline values: CDR1 MDHEN, CDR2 SYDVKM. V shed 3 bases and J 8 bases; nucleotides not matched to a gene: 8. The CDR3 spans 16 residues. DNA for the CDR3: TGTGCCAGCAGTTTTGGTCTAGCGGGAGGGCCTTATGAGCAGTTCTTC. Its translation is CASSFGLAGGPYEQFF.

This rearrangement joins TRBV19 to TRBJ2-1; D is possibly TRBD2 (5 bases). This CDR3 has 13 residues. From germline, CDR1 is LNHDA and CDR2 SQIVND (reference sequence). Between the trimmed V and J ends, which lost 10 bases and 4 bases, there was a span of 14 bases. The CDR3 DNA reads as TGTGCCACGCGAGGGCAGAAATACAATGAGCAGTTCTTC. Its translation is CATRGQKYNEQFF. Full variable domain (outside the CDR3, taken from reference TRBV19 and TRBJ2-1): DGGITQSPKYLFRKEGQNVTLSCEQNLNHDAMYWYRQDPGQGLRLIYYSQIVNDFQKGDIAEGYSVSREKKESFPLTVTSAQKNPTAFYLCATRGQKYNEQFFGPGTRLTVL.